The 26 T cell receptor beta chains given below trace back to one sample, sequenced in a study of shared clonotypes between healthy human individuals. Some clones are missing from TCRdb's copy, which holds only in-frame ones; the method was immunoSEQ multiplex PCR. The table records around 530,000 clones, around 80% of them present only once. Sequences were obtained from PBMCs. Every receptor here comes from a woman in her thirties or forties in good health. Some clones in this sample may be carry-over from other donors' samples.

Concerning this clone itself: Since a far larger clone is one base different, this is likely a read error. Other DNA sequences within the sample encode an identical CDR3. V is TRBV30 and J is TRBJ1-2, with TRBD1 identical over 7 bases. V dropped 6 bases and J dropped 4; count of bases not matched to a gene: 11. Germline assignment: CDR1 GTSNPN and CDR2 SVGIG (reference sequence). The CDR3 runs 14 residues. CDR3 region: CACRQGAPFYGYTF. For the CDR3, the DNA is TGTGCCTGTAGACAGGGCGCCCCCTTCTATGGCTACACCTTC.

The chain employs TRBV28 and TRBJ2-7; TRBD1 is a possible D gene (5 bases). CDR3 length: 15 residues. CDR1 MDHEN and CDR2 SYDVKM come from the germline V gene. V dropped 7 bases and J dropped 2 bases, with 18 bases sitting between them. CDR3: CASKPQAGLPYEQYF. The CDR3 coding sequence is TGTGCCAGCAAACCCCAAGCAGGGTTACCCTACGAGCAGTACTTC.

The chain couples TRBV5-4 to TRBJ2-7, with D tentatively TRBD1 (5 bases). The V gene lost 0 bases and the J gene lost 10 bases, with 17 bases spanning the gap. From germline, CDR1 is SGHNT and CDR2 YYREEE (reference sequence). This CDR3 has 14 amino acids. As DNA, the CDR3 is TGTGCCAGCAGCTTGGGCGCAGGGAATAGACTTCAGTACTTC. Translating gives CASSLGAGNRLQYF.

The chain joins TRBV5-1 to TRBJ1-1; no clear D. Germline CDR1 is SGHRS and CDR2 is YFSETQ. Trimming cost V 0 bases and J 4 bases, with 7 bases left between them. This CDR3 is 13 amino acids long. DNA of the CDR3: TGCGCCAGCAGCTTGGGTGCGGGCACTGAAGCTTTCTTT. This encodes CASSLGAGTEAFF.

A word on this clone: This may be a read error: a much more frequent sequence differs by one nucleotide. The rearrangement joins TRBV11-2 to TRBJ2-5, with D hard to call. Looked up from germline, CDR1 is SGHAT and CDR2 is FQNNGV. The CDR3 consists of 11 residues. V was trimmed by 4 bases and J by 3 bases, leaving 3 bases between them. The CDR3 bases are TGTGCCAGCAGCTCAGAAGAGACCCAGTACTTC. Translation: CASSSEETQYF.

This clone was detected a few times. The rearrangement joins TRBV30 to TRBJ1-2, with 8 nucleotides matching TRBD1. The CDR3 has 15 amino acids. Germline CDR1 and CDR2: GTSNPN and SVGIG (reference sequence). Trimming removed 4 bases from V and 1 base from J; junction bases left unmatched: 8. CDR3 loop: CAWTRRTGSNYGYTF. CDR3 bases: TGTGCCTGGACTCGTCGGACAGGGAGTAACTATGGCTACACCTTC.

Worth noting for this clone: The same CDR3 can be traced to other DNA sequences in this sample. This chain joins TRBV2 and TRBJ1-1; D not certain. CDR1 and CDR2 (germline): SNHLY, FYNNEI. The ends were cut back, 4 bases at V and 0 bases at J, with 6 bases in the middle. The CDR3 length is 13 residues. CDR3 sequence: CASSVAVNTEAFF. The CDR3 DNA reads TGTGCCAGCAGTGTCGCCGTGAACACTGAAGCTTTCTTT.

As to this clone: This likely stems from a read error, as it lies one base from a far larger clone. The chain joins TRBV30 to TRBJ1-3; D is possibly TRBD1 (5 bases). CDR1 is GTSNPN, CDR2 SVGIG, per germline (reference sequence). V lost 3 bases and J 2 bases, leaving 14 bases between the germline ends. This CDR3 spans 15 amino acids. This chain's CDR3 is CAWSRWGLAGNTIYF. The CDR3, as DNA: TGTGCCTGGAGCCGATGGGGGTTAGCTGGAAACACCATATATTTT.

This clone has just a few counts. The V and J genes are TRBV19 and TRBJ2-1; tentative D call: TRBD1 (6 bases). The CDR3 spans 14 residues. V lost 5 bases to trimming and J lost 9 bases, with 17 bases between them. Germline CDR1 and CDR2: LNHDA and SQIVND (reference sequence). In DNA, the CDR3 is TGTGCCAGTAGTCCCTCCTACAGGGATAGTGAGCAGTTCTTC. Translation gives CASSPSYRDSEQFF. Variable domain in full (rest from reference TRBV19 and TRBJ2-1): DGGITQSPKYLFRKEGQNVTLSCEQNLNHDAMYWYRQDPGQGLRLIYYSQIVNDFQKGDIAEGYSVSREKKESFPLTVTSAQKNPTAFYLCASSPSYRDSEQFFGPGTRLTVL.

This chain connects TRBV28 to TRBJ2-1, with 8 positions matching TRBD2. Germline trimming cut 2 bases from V and 3 bases from J; bases unmatched to any gene: 9. Germline-derived CDR1 and CDR2 are MDHEN and SYDVKM. This CDR3 is built from 17 residues. This CDR3 is CASSLRASGYFYNEQFF. In DNA, the CDR3 is TGTGCCAGCAGTTTAAGGGCTAGCGGGTACTTCTACAATGAGCAGTTCTTC.

The genes are TRBV18 and TRBJ2-7; D is unresolved. This CDR3 region has 12 residues. Germline CDR1 is KGHSH and CDR2 is LQKENI. V lost 6 bases to trimming and J lost 2 bases, with 8 bases between them. CDR3 nucleotide sequence: TGTGCCAGCTCCGACATTACCTACGAGCAGTACTTC. This sequence encodes CASSDITYEQYF.

This chain uses TRBV18 with TRBJ2-7; D unclear. The CDR3 is 15 amino acids. Germline V gene data show CDR1 as KGHSH and CDR2 as LQKENI. The V gene lost 3 bases and the J gene lost 3 bases, with 15 bases spanning the gap. The CDR3: CASSPDGRKGYEQYF. Written as DNA, the CDR3 is TGTGCCAGCTCACCTGATGGACGTAAGGGCTACGAGCAGTACTTC.

This clone was observed a handful of times. V is TRBV11-1 and J is TRBJ2-2, with D perhaps TRBD2 (6 bases). This CDR3 has 14 residues. CDR1 SGHAT and CDR2 FQDESV come from the germline V gene (reference sequence). Trimming removed 5 bases at V and 6 bases at J, with 13 bases between. The DNA for the CDR3 is TGTGCCAGCAGCGCCATGGGGGGTCCCGGGGAGCTGTTTTTT. Its protein product is CASSAMGGPGELFF.

The rearrangement links TRBV30 to TRBJ1-4; D might be TRBD1 (5 bases). The V end lost 1 base, the J end lost 8 bases, and 14 bases lay between the germline ends. Looked up from germline, CDR1 is GTSNPN and CDR2 is SVGIG (reference sequence). The CDR3 length is 14 residues. This chain's CDR3 is CAWSAWGVGEKLFF. The CDR3 coding sequence is TGTGCCTGGAGTGCGTGGGGGGTTGGCGAAAAACTGTTTTTT.

This clone was counted a single time. This chain connects TRBV19 to TRBJ2-1; TRBD2 matches at 11 bases. Germline loops: CDR1 LNHDA, CDR2 SQIVND (reference sequence). The CDR3 covers 14 residues. The CDR3 here is CAVSTSGRFNEQFF. The CDR3 DNA reads TGTGCAGTATCCACTAGCGGGAGATTCAATGAGCAGTTCTTC.

The chain combines TRBV19 with TRBJ2-3; possible D gene TRBD2, 5 bases. Germline lookup yields CDR1 LNHDA and CDR2 SQIVND (reference sequence). CDR3 length equals 14 residues. With 1 base removed from V and 4 bases from J, the gap between germline ends came to 9 bases. CDR3 sequence reads: CASSIVLAADTQYF. The CDR3, as DNA: TGTGCCAGTAGTATAGTCCTAGCAGCAGATACGCAGTATTTT.

Points on this clone: This same CDR3 is encoded by further DNA sequences in the sample. The chain is built from TRBV30 and TRBJ2-2; no clear D. Germline V gene data show CDR1 as GTSNPN and CDR2 as SVGIG (reference sequence). With 2 bases removed from V and 1 base from J, the gap between germline ends came to 11 bases. This CDR3 contains 15 residues. The CDR3 loop is CAWSRGSKNTGELFF. The CDR3 DNA is TGTGCCTGGAGTAGAGGAAGCAAGAACACCGGGGAGCTGTTTTTT. The whole variable domain, remainder taken from reference TRBV30 and TRBJ2-2, is SQTIHQWPATLVQPVGSPLSLECTVEGTSNPNLYWYRQAAGRGLQLLFYSVGIGQISSEVPQNLSASRPQDRQFILSSKKLLLSDSGFYLCAWSRGSKNTGELFFGEGSRLTVL.

The rearrangement uses TRBV28 and TRBJ1-1, with D unclear. Germline CDR1 is MDHEN and CDR2 is SYDVKM. There are 13 residues in the CDR3. V dropped 9 bases and J dropped 0 bases, with 11 bases sitting between them. CDR3 protein: CASRTIMNTEAFF. CDR3 DNA sequence: TGTGCCAGTCGTACGATTATGAACACTGAAGCTTTCTTT.

The rearrangement links TRBV5-1 to TRBJ1-1, with no clear D. CDR1 SGHRS and CDR2 YFSETQ come from the germline V gene. The CDR3 runs 14 residues. V was shortened by 0 bases and J by 2 bases, with 8 bases between the two germline ends. The CDR3 DNA sequence: TGCGCCAGCAGCTTGGATGGAGAAAACACTGAAGCTTTCTTT. This encodes CASSLDGENTEAFF.

This clone occurred a few times. This may arise from a read error, as a much more abundant clone is one base away. This chain links TRBV19 with TRBJ1-1; D is perhaps TRBD1 (5 bases). This CDR3 region has 14 residues. Per germline, CDR1 LNHDA and CDR2 SQIVND (reference sequence). V was pared by 4 bases and J by 6 bases, with 15 bases between. The CDR3 sequence: CASSTQQVTAEAFF. The CDR3 DNA reads TGTGCCAGTAGTACTCAACAGGTAACGGCTGAAGCTTTCTTT.

CDR3 nucleotides: TGTGCCAGCAGAAAAGGACAGGGCCCTAACTATGGCTACACCTTC. The encoded protein is CASRKGQGPNYGYTF. The chain carries TRBV6-5 and TRBJ1-2, with 8 nucleotides matching TRBD1. J lost 0 bases, V lost 6 bases, and 6 bases had no gene match. Germline values: CDR1 MNHEY, CDR2 SVGAGI. There are 15 residues in the CDR3.

In its sample, this clone was seen a few times. This chain links TRBV19 with TRBJ2-2, with 10 bases identical to TRBD1. Germline lookup yields CDR1 LNHDA and CDR2 SQIVND (reference sequence). The CDR3 is 16 residues long. Trimming cost V 3 bases and J 5 bases; bases outside gene matches: 6. Here the CDR3 reads CASSIPGDRGTGELFF. CDR3 coding DNA: TGTGCCAGTAGTATCCCTGGGGACAGGGGTACCGGGGAGCTGTTTTTT.

The chain links TRBV6-1 to TRBJ2-2; no definite D call. The V gene's germline CDR1 is MNHNS and CDR2 SASEGT. This CDR3 is built from 13 residues. V lost 5 bases and J 6 bases, leaving 10 bases between the germline ends. This chain's CDR3 is CASSITNSGELFF. CDR3 nucleotide sequence: TGTGCCAGCAGTATTACGAATTCCGGGGAGCTGTTTTTT.

In this sample, this clone turned up many times. The chain employs TRBV19 and TRBJ2-2; D is unresolved. There are 14 residues in the CDR3. CDR1 LNHDA and CDR2 SQIVND come from the germline V gene (reference sequence). Trimming shortened V by 10 bases and J by 6 bases, and 18 bases separated the two germline ends. In nucleotides, the CDR3 is TGTGCCACAAAGAAGGGCCCAGATTCCGGGGAGCTGTTTTTT. It is translated as CATKKGPDSGELFF.

The gene calls are TRBV6-6 and TRBJ1-5; 8 bases fit TRBD1. The germline V gene has CDR1 MNHNY and CDR2 SVGAGI (reference sequence). The CDR3 loop spans 15 amino acids. With V trimmed by 7 bases and J by 0 bases, 5 bases remained unmatched. The CDR3 loop reads CASILDRGSNQPQHF. CDR3 nucleotide sequence: TGTGCCAGCATTTTAGACAGGGGTAGCAATCAGCCCCAGCATTTT.

A word on this clone: This likely came from a read error, as a far larger clone is one base away. The sample carries other DNA sequences with the same CDR3. The chain uses TRBV6-1 and TRBJ2-7; perhaps D is TRBD1 or TRBD2 (5 bases each). In germline, CDR1 is MNHNS, CDR2 SASEGT. V shed 1 base and J shed 0 bases, with 10 bases lying between them. CDR3 size: 15 residues. The CDR3 region has the DNA TGTGCCAGCAGTGAAGGGGCTGGGGGCTCCTACGAGCAGTACTTC. Translating gives CASSEGAGGSYEQYF.